The clone carrying this TCR beta chain showed up just a few times. Its antigen remains unknown. The data stem from a study of beta chain features in type 1 diabetes. Expressed TCRB transcripts were sequenced because the entire RNA isolate underwent reverse transcription. Sequencing used immunoSEQ multiplex PCR; TCRdb keeps in-frame clones, though not all of them. The table records about 180,000 clones, less than 15% of them present only once. V shed 4 bases and J 8 bases; nucleotides not matched to a gene: 8. Germline values: CDR1 LGHNA, CDR2 YNFKEQ. The length of the CDR3 is 15 residues. The study, taken as a whole, reports: Sequencing used cDNA, and cells with high TCR expression could therefore be over-represented. TCRB repertoires of naive, central memory and Treg cells appeared more similar among patients than among healthy donors. Type 1 diabetes patients had fewer VDJ junction insertions and more deletions.

The chain has TRBV4-2 and TRBJ1-4; 9 positions match TRBD1. The sequencing input was central memory CD4+ T cells from blood. This sequence was found in a young woman in good health. DNA of the CDR3: TGTGCCAGCAGCCGGGGACAGGGACTTTTGGAAAAACTGTTTTTT. It specifies CASSRGQGLLEKLFF.